This T cell receptor (beta chain) was documented in a study of cytomegalovirus exposure and HLA in healthy donors. For the study at large: The same platform as the roughly 670 first-cohort repertoires was used for the 110 or so validation repertoires, a later analysis reported.

Measured with immunoSEQ multiplex PCR; TCRdb has only the in-frame clones, and not every one. Of 100,000 or so clones listed, approximately 94% were seen once; the top ten hold approximately 0.91%. As concerns this clone: Antigen unknown.

General study points: In vitro assays verified that a few CMV-associated chains recognized CMV antigens specifically. Clusters of TCRs from the first cohort tended to co-occur in the roughly 120 validation repertoires (as a later analysis found).

The receptor's source is a woman aged 18-29 years in good health and CMV-seronegative. Sequenced: PBMCs.

The CDR3 DNA is TGTGCCATCAGCCGGGACAGGAGCTCTGGAAACACCATATATTTT. It translates to CAISRDRSSGNTIYF. The genes are TRBV10-3 and TRBJ1-3; 8 bases line up with TRBD1. CDR3 length: 15 amino acids. Unmatched junction bases numbered 4, after V lost 6 bases and J lost 0 bases. Germline CDR1 is ENHRY and CDR2 is SYGVKD.